This TCR beta chain was captured by sequencing in a study of OX40 agonist ivuxolimab in advanced cancers. Here immunoSEQ multiplex PCR was the method, and the copy in TCRdb shows in-frame clones only, minus some. This table holds about 64,000 clones, roughly four fifths found once. Trimming pared 6 bases from V and 5 bases from J, leaving 11 bases between. The CDR3 has 13 residues. Germline CDR1 and CDR2: MNHNS and SASEGT. This sequence was found in an adult with an advanced solid tumor such as melanoma, head and neck, liver or kidney cancer. The source was CD4+ or CD8+ T cells sorted from blood, collected in a trial of the OX40 agonist ivuxolimab. V and J are TRBV6-1 and TRBJ1-5; D is uncertain. CDR3 DNA sequence: TGTGCCAGCAGCCTACGGGAGGATCAGCCCCAGCATTTT. This translates into CASSLREDQPQHF.